One and the same sample provided the 4 T cell receptor beta chains below, sequenced in a study of T cells in Graves' hyperthyroidism and ophthalmopathy. Template material for amplifying TCR beta CDR3 regions consisted of RNA transcripts. HTBI primers drove first-round RT-PCR of the TCR CDR3. TCRdb reprocessed the multiplex PCR reads with MiXCR, giving one entry per CDR3 protein. The sample shows about half a million distinct CDR3 sequences, about 16% of them seen only once. Sequencing was done on a sample of blood. These receptors all stem from a woman aged 25 to 39 with Graves' ophthalmopathy.

The chain employs TRBV18 and TRBJ2-7, with D tentatively TRBD1 or TRBD2 (6 bases each). The ends were cut back, 0 bases at V and 5 bases at J, with 14 bases in the middle. The germline CDR1 and CDR2 sequences are KGHSH and LQKENI. CDR3 size: 15 residues. CDR3: CASSPPFVGGHEQYF. DNA for the CDR3: TGTGCCAGCTCACCACCGTTCGTGGGGGGCCACGAGCAGTACTTC.

The chain joins TRBV7-2 to TRBJ2-5; D is ambiguous. V lost 3 bases to trimming and J lost 5 bases, with 10 bases between them. The CDR3 totals 13 residues. Germline V gene sequence: CDR1 SGHTA, CDR2 FQGNSA. The CDR3 sequence: CASSFPSMETQYF. CDR3 in DNA: TGTGCCAGCAGCTTCCCCAGCATGGAGACCCAGTACTTC.

V and J are TRBV20-1 and TRBJ2-5; maybe TRBD2 (5 bases). This CDR3 spans 12 amino acids. Trimming pared 6 bases from V and 0 bases from J, leaving 8 bases between. Per germline, CDR1 DFQATT and CDR2 SNEGSKA (reference sequence). The CDR3 DNA follows: TGCAGTGCCGGGAAGTACCAAGAGACCCAGTACTTC. Protein: CSAGKYQETQYF.

About this clonotype: A single base separates this from a much larger clone, so it may be a read error. The chain joins TRBV5-1 to TRBJ2-1; D is undetermined. Germline V gene sequence: CDR1 SGHRS, CDR2 YFSETQ. CDR3 length equals 14 residues. V lost 0 bases and J lost 2, with 6 bases in between. CDR3 residues: CASSLVGPYNEQFF. DNA for the CDR3: TGCGCCAGCAGCTTGGTTGGCCCCTACAATGAGCAGTTCTTC. Filled out from reference TRBV5-1 and TRBJ2-1, the complete variable domain reads KAGVTQTPRYLIKTRGQQVTLSCSPISGHRSVSWYQQTPGQGLQFLFEYFSETQRNKGNFPGRFSGRQFSNSRSEMNVSTLELGDSALYLCASSLVGPYNEQFFGPGTRLTVL.